This entry features one T cell receptor (beta chain) sequence. The sample comes from a study of blood T cell repertoires in COVID-19. Study details: Specimens from acute and convalescent COVID-19 originated in the United States, Italy and Spain.

The CDR3 consists of 13 residues. Germline trimming cut 4 bases from V and 4 bases from J; bases unmatched to any gene: 4. CDR1 is SGHRS and CDR2 is YFSETQ in the germline V gene. Produced via immunoSEQ multiplex PCR; TCRdb's table is partial and in-frame only. The data hold roughly 320,000 clones, with roughly 86% observed a single time. The sequence was obtained from a man aged 65 to 79 with acute or convalescent COVID-19. V gene TRBV5-1 combines with J gene TRBJ1-2; 7 positions match TRBD1. Sequenced material: peripheral blood. CDR3 loop: CASSPGTAYGYTF. As DNA, the CDR3 is TGCGCCAGCAGCCCCGGGACAGCCTATGGCTACACCTTC. Using reference TRBV5-1 and TRBJ1-2 for the parts outside the CDR3, the full variable domain is KAGVTQTPRYLIKTRGQQVTLSCSPISGHRSVSWYQQTPGQGLQFLFEYFSETQRNKGNFPGRFSGRQFSNSRSEMNVSTLELGDSALYLCASSPGTAYGYTFGSGTRLTVV.